This T cell receptor (beta chain) was retrieved from a study of graft-versus-host responses after intestinal transplantation. Findings and caveats of the study: Allografts from individuals with graft-donor T cell macrochimerism displayed high graft-versus-host to host-versus-graft clonal ratios.

With respect to this clone: Its cognate antigen is unknown.

The repertoire was sequenced with immunoSEQ multiplex PCR; TCRdb's copy has only in-frame clones and lacks some. This sample carries tens of thousands of clones, roughly 92% of them seen once, and the ten largest clones take 6.5% to 8.5%. The V gene's germline CDR1 is SGDLS and CDR2 YYNGEE. V lost 3 bases to trimming and J lost 4 bases, with 19 bases between them. CDR3 length equals 16 residues. Sample: bone marrow, taken 734 days after intestinal transplantation. The rearrangement joins TRBV9 to TRBJ1-2, with TRBD1 as a possible D gene (6 bases). This TCR came from a human patient who received an intestinal transplant, so some T cells may come from the graft donor. The CDR3 nucleotides are TGTGCCAGCAGCGAGAGCATCTCAGGGGACCTCTATGGCTACACCTTC. Protein product: CASSESISGDLYGYTF.